A single sample gave rise to the 4 T cell receptor beta chains below, sequenced in a study of T cell responses to AZD1222 COVID-19 vaccine. Using immunoSEQ multiplex PCR, the repertoire was profiled, and TCRdb retains in-frame clones only, with some absent. The sample yields approximately 140,000 clones, 80% to 95% seen once. Sequenced here: peripheral blood, sampled 28 days after the second AZD1222 dose. The receptors originated from an adult who received the AZD1222 COVID-19 vaccine.

This chain joins TRBV3-1 (or the pseudogene TRBV3-2) and TRBJ1-1; D remains unclear. In germline, CDR1 is LGHDT, CDR2 YNNKEL (reference sequence). The CDR3 is 14 amino acids. V dropped 0 bases and J dropped 3 bases, with 8 bases sitting between them. CDR3 in amino acids: CASSQDMVDTEAFF. In DNA, the CDR3 is TGTGCCAGCAGCCAAGATATGGTAGACACTGAAGCTTTCTTT.

This chain joins TRBV5-1 and TRBJ2-3, with 9 bases that match TRBD2. Trimming removed 0 bases from V and 1 base from J; junction bases left unmatched: 0. CDR3 size: 15 residues. CDR1 and CDR2 (germline): SGHRS, YFSETQ. Written as DNA, the CDR3 is TGCGCCAGCAGCTTGGTAGCGGGGGGCACAGATACGCAGTATTTT. This codes for CASSLVAGGTDTQYF.

This chain links TRBV19 with TRBJ2-2; weak D call: TRBD2 (5 bases). Trimming pared 5 bases from V and 6 bases from J, leaving 10 bases between. Germline-derived CDR1 and CDR2 are LNHDA and SQIVND (reference sequence). The CDR3 is 13 amino acids. CDR3 sequence reads: CASSVLDPGELFF. CDR3 coding DNA: TGTGCCAGTAGTGTACTAGATCCCGGGGAGCTGTTTTTT.

The chain uses TRBV5-1 and TRBJ2-7; the D is unclear. The germline V gene encodes CDR1 SGHRS and CDR2 YFSETQ. CDR3 size: 15 residues. Trimming pared 4 bases from V and 3 bases from J, leaving 17 bases between. The DNA for the CDR3 is TGCGCCAGCAGCAGGGCTGGGTTTTTGGACTACGAGCAGTACTTC. This encodes CASSRAGFLDYEQYF.